This T cell receptor (beta chain) emerged from a study of CXCR3-negative and CXCR3-positive naive CD8 T cells. General observations from the study: Memory cells differed in TRBV-TRBJ usage, but naive CXCR3-negative and CXCR3-positive cells had similar usage.

Via 5' RACE with UMI labels, TRB cDNA libraries were prepared. TCRdb processed the 5' RACE reads again and assigns one entry to each CDR3 protein, with no DNA. The sample includes tens of thousands of distinct CDR3 sequences. Every subset of CD8+ T cells was sorted in triplicate at 250,000 to 350,000 cells each. This CDR3 region has 12 residues. CDR1 PRHDT and CDR2 FYEKMQ come from the germline V gene (reference sequence). With respect to this clonotype: Antigen unknown.

Sequencing input: memory CD8+ T cells from blood. The sequence came from a human donor in good health. Some clones in this sample may be carry-over from other donors' samples. The chain employs TRBV13 and TRBJ2-7; TCRdb's D call, TRBD1, is unchecked because there is no DNA. Here the CDR3 reads CASSPRGAEQYF.